There are a few counts of the clone carrying this TCR beta chain. What it binds is unknown. The record originates from a study of T cells after yellow fever vaccination. Study as a whole: For low cell numbers, libraries were made with SMART-Seq v4 Ultra Low Input. Study-level results: Sorted repertoires could include abundant contaminating clonotypes from bulk cells. Among all clonotypes, a small share was observed in both CD4 and CD8 compartments.

Conversion of TCR transcripts into cDNA relied on 5'RACE template switching, which added a universal primer site and UMIs. Each CDR3 protein is one row after TCRdb ran MiXCR on the 5' RACE reads. Of 450,000 to 550,000 distinct CDR3 sequences listed, 21% are singletons. Sequenced here: PBMCs, sampled approximately 20 days after the first yellow fever vaccination. The receptor's source is a man younger than 35 who received the YFV17D yellow fever vaccine.

CDR3 in DNA: TGTGCCAGCAGCGGAGAGGCCTCCTACAATGAGCAGTTCTTC. The encoded protein is CASSGEASYNEQFF. The chain couples TRBV6-4 to TRBJ2-1; no clear D gene. Trimming pared 6 bases from V and 0 bases from J, leaving 9 bases between. Germline CDR1 is MRHNA and CDR2 is SNTAGT. The CDR3 is made up of 14 amino acids.